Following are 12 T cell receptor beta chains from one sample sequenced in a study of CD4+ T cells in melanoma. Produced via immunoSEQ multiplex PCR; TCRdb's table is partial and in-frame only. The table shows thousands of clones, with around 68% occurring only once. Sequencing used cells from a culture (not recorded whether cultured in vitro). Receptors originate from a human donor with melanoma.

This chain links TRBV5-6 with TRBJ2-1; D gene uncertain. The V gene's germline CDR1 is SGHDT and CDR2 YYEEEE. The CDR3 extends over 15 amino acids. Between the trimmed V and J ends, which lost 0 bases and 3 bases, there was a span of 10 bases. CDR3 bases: TGTGCCAGCAGCTTGGGCTCTTATATCTACAATGAGCAGTTCTTC. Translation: CASSLGSYIYNEQFF. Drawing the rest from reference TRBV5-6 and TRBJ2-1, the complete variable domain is DAGVTQSPTHLIKTRGQQVTLRCSPKSGHDTVSWYQQALGQGPQFIFQYYEEEERQRGNFPDRFSGHQFPNYSSELNVNALLLGDSALYLCASSLGSYIYNEQFFGPGTRLTVL.

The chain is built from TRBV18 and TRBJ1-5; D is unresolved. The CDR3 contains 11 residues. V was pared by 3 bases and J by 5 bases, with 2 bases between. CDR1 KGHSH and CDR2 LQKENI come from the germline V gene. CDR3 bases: TGTGCCAGCTCACCCGATCAGCCCCAGCATTTT. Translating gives CASSPDQPQHF. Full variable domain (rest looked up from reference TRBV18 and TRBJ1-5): NAGVMQNPRHLVRRRGQEARLRCSPMKGHSHVYWYRQLPEEGLKFMVYLQKENIIDESGMPKERFSAEFPKEGPSILRIQQVVRGDSAAYFCASSPDQPQHFGDGTRLSIL.

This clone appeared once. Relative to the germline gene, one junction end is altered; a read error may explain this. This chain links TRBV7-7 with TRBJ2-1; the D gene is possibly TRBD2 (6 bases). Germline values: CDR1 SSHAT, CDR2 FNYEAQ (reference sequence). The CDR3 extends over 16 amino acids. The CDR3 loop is CASSQRAGLTYNEQFF. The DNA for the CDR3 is TGTGCTAGCAGCCAGAGGGCCGGACTAACCTACAATGAGCAGTTCTTC.

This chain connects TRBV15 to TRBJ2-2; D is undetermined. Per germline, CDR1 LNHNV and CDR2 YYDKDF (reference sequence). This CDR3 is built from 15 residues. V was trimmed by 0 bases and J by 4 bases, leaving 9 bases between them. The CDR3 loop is CATSRDKGGTGELFF. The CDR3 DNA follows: TGTGCCACCAGCAGAGATAAAGGCGGCACCGGGGAGCTGTTTTTT.

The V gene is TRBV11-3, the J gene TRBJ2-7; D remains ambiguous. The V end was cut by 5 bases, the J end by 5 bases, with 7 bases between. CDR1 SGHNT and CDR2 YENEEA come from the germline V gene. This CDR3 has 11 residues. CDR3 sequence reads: CASSPGNEQYF. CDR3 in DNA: TGTGCCAGCAGCCCCGGAAACGAGCAGTACTTC. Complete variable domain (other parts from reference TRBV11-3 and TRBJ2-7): EAGVVQSPRYKIIEKKQPVAFWCNPISGHNTLYWYLQNLGQGPELLIRYENEEAVDDSQLPKDRFSAERLKGVDSTLKIQPAELGDSAVYLCASSPGNEQYFGPGTRLTVT.

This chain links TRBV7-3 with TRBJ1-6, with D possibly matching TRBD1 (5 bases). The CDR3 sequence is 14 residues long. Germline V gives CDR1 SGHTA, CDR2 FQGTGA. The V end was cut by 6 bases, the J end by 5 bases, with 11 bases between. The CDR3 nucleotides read TGTGCCAGCAGGGCGGGAGGGGATAATTCACCCCTCCACTTT. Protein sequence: CASRAGGDNSPLHF. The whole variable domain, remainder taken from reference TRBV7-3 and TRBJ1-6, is GAGVSQTPSNKVTEKGKYVELRCDPISGHTALYWYRQSLGQGPEFLIYFQGTGAADDSGLPNDRFFAVRPEGSVSTLKIQRTERGDSAVYLCASRAGGDNSPLHFGNGTRLTVT.

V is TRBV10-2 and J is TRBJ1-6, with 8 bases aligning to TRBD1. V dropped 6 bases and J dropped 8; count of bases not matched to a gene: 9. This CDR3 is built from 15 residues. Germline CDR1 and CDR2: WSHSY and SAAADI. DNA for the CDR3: TGCGCCAGCAGGCGCGGACAGGGCATATATTCACCCCTCCACTTT. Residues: CASRRGQGIYSPLHF.

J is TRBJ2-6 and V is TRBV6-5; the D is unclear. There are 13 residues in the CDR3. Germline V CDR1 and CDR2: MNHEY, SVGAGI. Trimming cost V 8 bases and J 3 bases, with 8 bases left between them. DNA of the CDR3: TGTGCCAGCGGCCCCGTTGGGGCCAACGTCCTGACTTTC. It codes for CASGPVGANVLTF.

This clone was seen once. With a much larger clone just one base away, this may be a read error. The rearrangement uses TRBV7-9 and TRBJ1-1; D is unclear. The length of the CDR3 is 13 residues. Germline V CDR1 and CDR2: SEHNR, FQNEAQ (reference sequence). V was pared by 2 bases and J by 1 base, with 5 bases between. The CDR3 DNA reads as TGTGCCAGCAGCTTAATGGGGAACACTGAAGCTTTCTTT. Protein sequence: CASSLMGNTEAFF.

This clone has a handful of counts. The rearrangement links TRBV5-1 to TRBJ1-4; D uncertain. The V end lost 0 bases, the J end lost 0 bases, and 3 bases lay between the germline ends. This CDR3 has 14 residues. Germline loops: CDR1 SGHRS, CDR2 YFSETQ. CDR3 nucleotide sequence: TGCGCCAGCAGCTTGGCCGCAACTAATGAAAAACTGTTTTTT. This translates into CASSLAATNEKLFF.

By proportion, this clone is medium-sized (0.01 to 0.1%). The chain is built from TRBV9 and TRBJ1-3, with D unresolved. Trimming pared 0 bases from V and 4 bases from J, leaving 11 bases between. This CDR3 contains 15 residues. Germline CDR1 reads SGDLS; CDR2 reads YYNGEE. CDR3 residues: CASSVGADLGNTIYF. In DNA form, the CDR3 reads TGTGCCAGCAGCGTAGGGGCCGACCTCGGAAACACCATATATTTT.

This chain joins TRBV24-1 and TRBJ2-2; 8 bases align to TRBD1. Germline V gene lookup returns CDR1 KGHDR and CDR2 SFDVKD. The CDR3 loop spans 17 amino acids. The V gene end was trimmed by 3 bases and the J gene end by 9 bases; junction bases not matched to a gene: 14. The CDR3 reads CATSDTGTGPRSRELFF. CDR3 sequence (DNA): TGTGCCACCAGTGATACCGGGACAGGACCCAGGTCCCGGGAGCTGTTTTTT.